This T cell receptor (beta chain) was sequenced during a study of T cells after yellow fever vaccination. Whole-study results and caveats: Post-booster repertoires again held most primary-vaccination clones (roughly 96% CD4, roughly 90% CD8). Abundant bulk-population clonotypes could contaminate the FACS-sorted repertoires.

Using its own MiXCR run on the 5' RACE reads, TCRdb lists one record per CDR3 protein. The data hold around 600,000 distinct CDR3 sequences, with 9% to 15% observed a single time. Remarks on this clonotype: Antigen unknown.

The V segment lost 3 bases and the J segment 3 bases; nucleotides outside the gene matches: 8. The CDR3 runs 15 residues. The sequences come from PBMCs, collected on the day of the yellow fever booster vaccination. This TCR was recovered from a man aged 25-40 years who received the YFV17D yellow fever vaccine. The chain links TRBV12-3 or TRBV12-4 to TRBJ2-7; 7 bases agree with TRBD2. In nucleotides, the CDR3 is TGTGCCAGCAGTTTCGTGGGGCGGGAGAGCTACGAGCAGTACTTC. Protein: CASSFVGRESYEQYF.